What follows are 20 T cell receptor beta chains derived from one specimen sequenced in a study of T cell changes during pregnancy in multiple sclerosis. Only in-frame clones appear in the TCRdb table, and some are missing; sequencing was by immunoSEQ multiplex PCR. The table lists about 63,000 clones, approximately 94% of them singletons, with 2.5% to 4% in the top ten. Sequenced here: CD8+ T cells from peripheral blood mononuclear cells, sampled in the second trimester of pregnancy. The receptors derive from a female donor with multiple sclerosis, enrolled in a pregnancy study.

The J gene is TRBJ2-7, the V gene TRBV11-1; tentatively, D is TRBD2 (6 bases). V was shortened by 2 bases and J by 5 bases, with 19 bases between the two germline ends. This CDR3 contains 16 residues. Germline CDR1 and CDR2: SGHAT and FQDESV (reference sequence). CDR3 in amino acids: CASSLSGFGGDHEQYF. CDR3 nucleotide sequence: TGTGCCAGCAGCTTATCTGGGTTTGGAGGGGACCACGAGCAGTACTTC.

The V and J genes are TRBV7-9 and TRBJ2-7; 7 positions match TRBD2. Germline V lookup: CDR1 SEHNR, CDR2 FQNEAQ (reference sequence). This CDR3 has 14 residues. Germline trimming cut 6 bases from V and 1 base from J; bases unmatched to any gene: 6. CDR3 DNA sequence: TGTGCCAGCAGGGAAGGCGGGAGTTCCTACGAGCAGTACTTC. Its translation: CASREGGSSYEQYF.

The chain couples TRBV19 to TRBJ2-7; 10 bases fit TRBD1. V trimming: 4 bases; J trimming: 2 bases; junction bases outside the gene matches: 5. Germline assignment: CDR1 LNHDA and CDR2 SQIVND (reference sequence). This CDR3 region has 15 residues. In DNA, the CDR3 is TGTGCCAGTAGTAGCGGGACAGGGGCTACCTACGAGCAGTACTTC. Amino acids: CASSSGTGATYEQYF.

In its sample, this clone was seen many times. V is TRBV7-2 and J is TRBJ1-3, with 8 nucleotides matching TRBD1. J gave up 7 bases and V 4 bases, and 3 bases lay outside the gene matches. The CDR3 is made up of 13 amino acids. Germline V gene lookup returns CDR1 SGHTA and CDR2 FQGNSA. This CDR3 reads CASSYGQGNTIYF. CDR3 sequence (DNA): TGTGCCAGCAGCTACGGACAGGGTAACACCATATATTTT.

The CDR3 protein is CSVPGQHRIPIYEQYF. CDR3 nucleotide sequence: TGCAGCGTGCCGGGACAGCATAGAATCCCTATCTACGAGCAGTACTTC. V is TRBV29-1 and J is TRBJ2-5, with 7 nucleotides matching TRBD1. The J call may not be correct, given that the DNA end is closer to TRBJ2-7. The CDR3 totals 16 residues. Germline CDR1 reads SQVTM; CDR2 reads ANQGSEA.

This clone was found once. The chain links TRBV27 to TRBJ1-4, with 8 bases identical to TRBD1. Germline V CDR1 and CDR2: MNHEY, SMNVEV (reference sequence). The V gene end was trimmed by 3 bases and the J gene end by 5 bases; junction bases not matched to a gene: 5. The CDR3 is 15 amino acids. CDR3 DNA: TGTGCCAGCAGTTTCCAGGGGGCAGGGAATGAAAAACTGTTTTTT. Encoded protein: CASSFQGAGNEKLFF.

V gene TRBV10-2 combines with J gene TRBJ2-6; TRBD1 agrees at 9 bases. The length of the CDR3 is 21 residues. The germline V gene encodes CDR1 WSHSY and CDR2 SAAADI. With V trimmed by 4 bases and J by 0 bases, 16 bases remained unmatched. CDR3 coding DNA: TGCGCCAGCAGTGGAGAATATGGACAGGGGTTTTCTAGCTCTGGGGCCAACGTCCTGACTTTC. It translates to CASSGEYGQGFSSSGANVLTF.

The gene calls are TRBV7-2 and TRBJ2-3; 9 positions match TRBD2. The CDR3 consists of 16 residues. The junction had 11 bases not matched to a gene; V was cut back by 5 bases and J by 5 bases. In germline, CDR1 is SGHTA, CDR2 FQGNSA. The CDR3 DNA follows: TGTGCCAGCAGCGTGTCACCGGGACTAGCCGAAGATACGCAGTATTTT. Its translation is CASSVSPGLAEDTQYF.

The CDR3, as DNA: TGTGCCAGCAGCTTAATGGAGATGGGGCAGTACTTC. This translates into CASSLMEMGQYF. This chain joins TRBV7-9 and TRBJ2-7; D call uncertain. CDR1 and CDR2 from the germline V gene are SEHNR and FQNEAQ (reference sequence). CDR3 length: 12 residues. Trimming shortened V by 2 bases and J by 9 bases, and 11 bases separated the two germline ends.

The J gene is TRBJ2-1, the V gene TRBV4-1; 9 nucleotides agree with TRBD2. This CDR3 has 16 amino acids. CDR1 and CDR2 (germline): MGHRA, YSYEKL. J gave up 6 bases and V 0 bases, and 6 bases lay outside the gene matches. CDR3 protein: CASSQEPSGTFNEQFF. The CDR3 bases are TGCGCCAGCAGCCAAGAACCTAGCGGGACTTTCAATGAGCAGTTCTTC.

The chain's CDR3 is CASSLGQGLNTEAFF. The CDR3 DNA is TGTGCCAGTAGTCTGGGACAGGGACTGAACACTGAAGCTTTCTTT. The V and J genes are TRBV19 and TRBJ1-1; 9 bases agree with TRBD1. CDR3 length equals 15 residues. Germline lookup yields CDR1 LNHDA and CDR2 SQIVND (reference sequence). V gave up 5 bases and J gave up 0 bases; unmatched junction bases: 4.

The genes are TRBV19 and TRBJ1-1, with 8 bases fitting TRBD1. CDR1 is LNHDA, CDR2 SQIVND, per germline (reference sequence). V dropped 4 bases and J dropped 5; count of bases not matched to a gene: 6. This CDR3 is built from 14 residues. The CDR3 loop reads CASSTGTGITEAFF. The CDR3 DNA reads as TGTGCCAGTAGTACCGGGACAGGTATAACTGAAGCTTTCTTT.

The chain combines TRBV18 with TRBJ2-3; 7 bases align to TRBD1. Looked up from germline, CDR1 is KGHSH and CDR2 is LQKENI. The CDR3 totals 16 residues. The J segment lost 5 bases and the V segment lost 3 bases, leaving 11 bases of the junction unmatched. The CDR3 loop reads CASSPVKTGRIDTQYF. CDR3 sequence (DNA): TGTGCCAGCTCACCCGTTAAGACAGGGCGGATAGATACGCAGTATTTT.

Only one count was recorded for this clone. This chain links TRBV13 with TRBJ2-1, with 9 bases fitting TRBD2. The CDR3 runs 17 residues. Germline loops: CDR1 PRHDT, CDR2 FYEKMQ (reference sequence). V shed 2 bases and J 7 bases; nucleotides not matched to a gene: 12. As DNA, the CDR3 is TGTGCCAGCAGCTTACCCGGGACTAGCCCCCCCGGGAATGAGCAGTTCTTC. This encodes CASSLPGTSPPGNEQFF.

The rearrangement joins TRBV30 to TRBJ1-4, with D possibly matching TRBD1 (6 bases). Trimming removed 4 bases at V and 5 bases at J, with 8 bases between. CDR1 is GTSNPN and CDR2 is SVGIG in the germline V gene (reference sequence). This CDR3 contains 12 residues. This chain's CDR3 is CAWNRVNEKLFF. The CDR3 DNA sequence: TGTGCCTGGAACAGGGTAAATGAAAAACTGTTTTTT.

V and J are TRBV28 and TRBJ2-1, with 10 bases identical to TRBD1. The junction had 8 bases not matched to a gene; V was cut back by 2 bases and J by 7 bases. CDR3 size: 16 residues. Germline assignment: CDR1 MDHEN and CDR2 SYDVKM. CDR3 DNA: TGTGCCAGCAGTTTACCCCGGGACAGGGGAGGGAATGAGCAGTTCTTC. It codes for CASSLPRDRGGNEQFF.

The V and J genes are TRBV4-1 and TRBJ2-7; maybe TRBD2 (5 bases). The CDR3 is made up of 17 amino acids. With 0 bases removed from V and 0 bases from J, the gap between germline ends came to 15 bases. The germline V gene encodes CDR1 MGHRA and CDR2 YSYEKL. CDR3 region: CASSQESTGSSSYEQYF. CDR3 coding DNA: TGCGCCAGCAGCCAAGAAAGTACGGGAAGCTCCTCCTACGAGCAGTACTTC.

The chain joins TRBV27 to TRBJ2-2; no firm D call. From germline, CDR1 is MNHEY and CDR2 SMNVEV (reference sequence). Trimming took off 3 bases at V and 7 bases at J, with 9 bases between the two ends. This CDR3 region has 13 residues. CDR3 residues: CASSFRSVGELFF. CDR3 DNA: TGTGCCAGCAGTTTCCGTTCTGTCGGGGAGCTGTTTTTT.

This chain links TRBV6-5 with TRBJ1-2; tentatively, D is TRBD1 (5 bases). Looked up from germline, CDR1 is MNHEY and CDR2 is SVGAGI. Deletions cut 2 bases from V and 8 bases from J, with 12 bases between. CDR3 size: 13 residues. The CDR3: CASSYIGSGGYTF. The CDR3 DNA reads as TGTGCCAGCAGTTACATAGGGTCAGGGGGCTACACCTTC.

The genes are TRBV10-3 and TRBJ1-5, with 9 bases matching TRBD1. Germline V gives CDR1 ENHRY, CDR2 SYGVKD. The CDR3 has 14 amino acids. Trimming took 10 bases from V and 2 from J; bases not matched to a gene: 6. As DNA, the CDR3 is TGTGCCACCTGGACAGGGGCAGGCAATCAGCCCCAGCATTTT. Translation gives CATWTGAGNQPQHF.